The next 9 T cell receptor beta chains were all read from a single sample in a study of regulatory T cells in long-lasting Graves disease. Construction of the TCR beta libraries employed iRepertoire HTBI primers in conjunction with Arm-PCR of CDR3 regions. One entry per CDR3 protein results from TCRdb running MiXCR on the multiplex PCR reads. The sample yields about 470,000 distinct CDR3 sequences, about 20% seen once. Sample time point: persistent/refractory GD, antithyroid drugs over 5 years with positive TRAb. Construction of the TCR library relied on RNA isolated from PBMCs. Sequencing used peripheral blood mononuclear cells (PBMCs), obtained when the disease was refractory, from a patient treated with antithyroid drugs. These receptors were taken from a female donor with Graves disease.

CDR3: CASEEDRVSSGANVLTF. The CDR3 nucleotides read TGTGCCAGCGAGGAGGACAGGGTGAGCTCTGGGGCCAACGTCCTGACTTTC. The chain links TRBV28 to TRBJ2-6; 8 bases fit TRBD1. After removal of 8 bases from V and 0 bases from J, the junction contained 9 bases not matched to a gene. Germline values: CDR1 MDHEN, CDR2 SYDVKM. The CDR3 is 17 amino acids.

This clonotype was seen a handful of times. The V and J genes are TRBV29-1 and TRBJ2-2; no firm D call. Trimming removed 2 bases from V and 5 bases from J, with 12 bases in between. Germline CDR1 SQVTM, CDR2 ANQGSEA. This CDR3 is 14 amino acids long. The CDR3 sequence is CSVELLVKTGELFF. DNA of the CDR3: TGCAGCGTTGAACTATTAGTTAAAACCGGGGAGCTGTTTTTT.

This clonotype has ten or more counts. CDR3 DNA sequence: TGTGCCAGCAGCTTCCTAGCAGGCCAAGAGACCCAGTACTTC. Translated: CASSFLAGQETQYF. The chain couples TRBV7-2 to TRBJ2-5; maybe TRBD2 (5 bases). This CDR3 is 14 amino acids long. The germline CDR1 and CDR2 sequences are SGHTA and FQGNSA. Trimming pared 3 bases from V and 1 base from J, leaving 9 bases between. Variable domain in full (rest from reference TRBV7-2 and TRBJ2-5): GAGVSQSPSNKVTEKGKDVELRCDPISGHTALYWYRQSLGQGLEFLIYFQGNSAPDKSGLPSDRFSAERTGGSVSTLTIQRTQQEDSAVYLCASSFLAGQETQYFGPGTRLLVL.

The rearrangement links TRBV5-1 to TRBJ2-1; 11 bases align to TRBD2. The V and J ends lost 5 bases and 8 bases, in that order; junction bases with no gene match: 6. The CDR3 runs 14 residues. Germline CDR1 is SGHRS and CDR2 is YFSETQ. The CDR3 spells CASRLAGGWYEQFF. The CDR3 nucleotides read TGCGCCAGCAGATTAGCGGGAGGGTGGTATGAGCAGTTCTTC.

This clonotype was counted ten times or more. The chain combines TRBV6-1 with TRBJ1-4; D not certain. Germline CDR1 and CDR2: MNHNS and SASEGT. This CDR3 is 11 amino acids long. Trimming stripped 6 bases from V and 6 bases from J, with 5 bases between. The CDR3 DNA reads TGTGCCAGCAGAACCCATGAAAAACTGTTTTTT. As protein: CASRTHEKLFF.

This clonotype has at least ten counts. The chain uses TRBV12-3 or TRBV12-4 and TRBJ2-7, with 14 bases identical to TRBD2. This CDR3 contains 17 residues. With V trimmed by 5 bases and J by 0 bases, 6 bases remained unmatched. The CDR3 is CASSKGTSGSSSYEQYF. The CDR3, as DNA: TGTGCCAGCAGTAAAGGGACTAGCGGGAGTAGCTCCTACGAGCAGTACTTC.

The sample holds many counts of this clonotype. The chain links TRBV19 to TRBJ1-1; weak D call: TRBD1 (6 bases). This CDR3 has 15 residues. Germline CDR1 and CDR2: LNHDA and SQIVND (reference sequence). V was clipped by 7 bases and J by 1 base, with 16 bases between them. CDR3 loop: CASKGGGRENTEAFF. In DNA form, the CDR3 reads TGTGCCAGTAAAGGGGGGGGCCGGGAGAACACTGAAGCTTTCTTT.

This clonotype was picked up many times. The chain employs TRBV10-3 and TRBJ1-4; 8 nucleotides match TRBD1. CDR3 size: 18 residues. V shed 1 base, J shed 1 base, and the junction held 8 bases outside the gene matches. Looked up from germline, CDR1 is ENHRY and CDR2 is SYGVKD. This chain's CDR3 is CAISEFFRGPQTNEKLFF. CDR3 coding DNA: TGTGCCATCAGTGAGTTCTTCAGGGGGCCTCAAACTAATGAAAAACTGTTTTTT.

This clonotype was counted only a few times. V and J are TRBV2 and TRBJ2-3; TRBD2 might be the D (6 bases). V dropped 6 bases and J dropped 4 bases, with 17 bases sitting between them. The CDR3 contains 15 residues. Germline assignment: CDR1 SNHLY and CDR2 FYNNEI. The CDR3 region is CASRTGRGGPDTQYF. The CDR3 nucleotides read TGTGCCAGCAGGACGGGGCGGGGAGGACCAGATACGCAGTATTTT.